Shown below are 23 T cell receptor beta chains from a single sample sequenced in a study of Graves' ophthalmopathy and Graves' hyperthyroidism. Amplifying from RNA transcripts, the study obtained TCR beta CDR3 regions. First-round RT-PCR used HTBI primers; second-round multiplex PCR followed. TCRdb re-analysed the multiplex PCR reads in MiXCR, keeping a single row per CDR3 protein. The profile covers hundreds of thousands of distinct CDR3 sequences, with 22% appearing a single time and about 6.6% taken by the ten largest. Sequences were obtained from peripheral blood. The receptors originated from a woman under 30 with stable Graves' hyperthyroidism. Some clones in this sample may be carry-over from other donors' samples.

This clonotype was picked up a small number of times. This chain uses TRBV12-3 or TRBV12-4 with TRBJ1-5; D might be TRBD1 (6 bases). The V and J ends lost 8 bases and 4 bases respectively, with 15 bases between them. The CDR3 extends over 14 amino acids. CDR3 protein: CASQRTASNQPQHF. The CDR3 DNA reads TGTGCCAGCCAGAGGACAGCTTCTAATCAGCCCCAGCATTTT.

This clonotype was seen a few times. CDR3 region: CASSEKGQGGYGYTF. CDR3 sequence (DNA): TGTGCCAGCAGTGAAAAGGGACAGGGCGGCTATGGCTACACCTTC. The rearrangement uses TRBV2 and TRBJ1-2; 9 nucleotides match TRBD1. This CDR3 has 15 residues. The V segment lost 2 bases and the J segment 4 bases; nucleotides outside the gene matches: 5. Germline V lookup: CDR1 SNHLY, CDR2 FYNNEI. The variable domain in full, with the rest retrieved from reference TRBV2 and TRBJ1-2, is EPEVTQTPSHQVTQMGQEVILRCVPISNHLYFYWYRQILGQKVEFLVSFYNNEISEKSEIFDDQFSVERPDGSNFTLKIRSTKLEDSAMYFCASSEKGQGGYGYTFGSGTRLTVV.

The chain links TRBV12-3 or TRBV12-4 to TRBJ2-5, with D perhaps TRBD1 or TRBD2 (6 bases each). The CDR3 sequence is 14 residues long. V lost 5 bases and J 3 bases, leaving 13 bases between the germline ends. CDR3 sequence (DNA): TGTGCCAGCAGTCTACAGGGACTTGAAGAGACCCAGTACTTC. It specifies CASSLQGLEETQYF.

This clonotype was picked up many times. This sequence joins TRBV19 and TRBJ1-5, with unresolved D. From germline, CDR1 is LNHDA and CDR2 SQIVND (reference sequence). V lost 7 bases, J lost 7 bases, and 8 bases lay in between. The CDR3 has 11 residues. CDR3: CASNDGQPQHF. The CDR3 region has the DNA TGTGCCAGTAACGACGGCCAGCCCCAGCATTTT.

The genes are TRBV9 and TRBJ2-2; D is perhaps TRBD1 or TRBD2 (5 bases each). CDR3 size: 18 residues. Germline V gene sequence: CDR1 SGDLS, CDR2 YYNGEE. Trimming left V 5 bases short and J 5 bases short, with 25 bases between. CDR3 residues: CASRDQPGTNVGTGELFF. CDR3 in DNA: TGTGCCAGCAGAGACCAACCGGGGACCAACGTCGGGACCGGGGAGCTGTTTTTT. Full variable domain (remainder filled in from reference TRBV9 and TRBJ2-2): DSGVTQTPKHLITATGQRVTLRCSPRSGDLSVYWYQQSLDQGLQFLIQYYNGEERAKGNILERFSAQQFPDLHSELNLSSLELGDSALYFCASRDQPGTNVGTGELFFGEGSRLTVL.

This clonotype was recorded many times. The chain joins TRBV7-2 to TRBJ2-2; D possibly uses TRBD1 or TRBD2 (5 bases each). Germline CDR1 and CDR2: SGHTA and FQGNSA. The CDR3 has 14 residues. V dropped 6 bases and J dropped 0 bases, with 8 bases sitting between them. CDR3 region: CASRGDANTGELFF. The DNA for the CDR3 is TGTGCCAGCAGGGGGGATGCGAACACCGGGGAGCTGTTTTTT.

The table lists this clonotype with many counts. The chain joins TRBV10-3 to TRBJ2-7; perhaps TRBD2 as D (6 bases). Germline CDR1 reads ENHRY; CDR2 reads SYGVKD. The CDR3 loop spans 13 amino acids. V gave up 3 bases and J gave up 5 bases, with 11 bases separating them. The CDR3 DNA follows: TGTGCCATCAGTGACCCCCCTAGCGACGAGCAGTACTTC. It encodes CAISDPPSDEQYF.

This clonotype was picked up many times. The chain employs TRBV6-1 and TRBJ1-1; D remains unclear. CDR3 length: 13 residues. Germline loops: CDR1 MNHNS, CDR2 SASEGT. Trimming stripped 6 bases from V and 8 bases from J, with 16 bases between. In DNA, the CDR3 is TGTGCCAGCAGAGGCCCTACGGTGGGCGAAGCTTTCTTT. This gives the protein CASRGPTVGEAFF.

This clonotype was seen at least ten times. The chain carries TRBV9 and TRBJ2-7; 13 bases are a match to TRBD2. The CDR3 runs 15 residues. Trimming took 0 bases from V and 3 from J; bases not matched to a gene: 0. Looked up from germline, CDR1 is SGDLS and CDR2 is YYNGEE. The CDR3 loop reads CASSVGLAGGYEQYF. The CDR3 nucleotides read TGTGCCAGCAGCGTAGGACTAGCGGGAGGCTACGAGCAGTACTTC.

CDR3 sequence: CSVEDTTPGQGGYTF. The CDR3 DNA sequence: TGCAGCGTTGAAGATACTACCCCGGGACAGGGTGGCTACACCTTC. The chain is built from TRBV29-1 and TRBJ1-2, with TRBD1 matching 9 bases. This CDR3 has 15 amino acids. With V trimmed by 0 bases and J by 7 bases, 9 bases remained unmatched. Germline V lookup: CDR1 SQVTM, CDR2 ANQGSEA.

This clonotype was seen at least ten times. The V and J genes are TRBV2 and TRBJ2-1, with D tentatively TRBD1 or TRBD2 (5 bases each). This CDR3 is built from 15 residues. Germline V gives CDR1 SNHLY, CDR2 FYNNEI. Trimming pared 2 bases from V and 7 bases from J, leaving 15 bases between. The CDR3 spells CASSERGGLMNEQFF. The CDR3 DNA follows: TGTGCCAGCAGTGAAAGGGGCGGGTTGATGAATGAGCAGTTCTTC.

This clonotype was seen at least ten times. The chain has TRBV28 and TRBJ2-7; TRBD1 is a possible D gene (6 bases). The CDR3 consists of 13 residues. The germline V gene encodes CDR1 MDHEN and CDR2 SYDVKM. V was shortened by 6 bases and J by 0 bases, with 9 bases between the two germline ends. CDR3 protein: CASRDSTSYEQYF. CDR3 DNA sequence: TGTGCCAGCAGGGACAGTACCTCCTACGAGCAGTACTTC.

This clonotype was picked up a small number of times. This sequence joins TRBV7-9 and TRBJ1-1, with D unresolved. Deletions cut 1 base from V and 5 bases from J, with 8 bases between. The CDR3 runs 13 residues. CDR1 SEHNR and CDR2 FQNEAQ come from the germline V gene (reference sequence). The CDR3 loop reads CASSLDMGTEAFF. The CDR3 DNA is TGTGCCAGCAGCTTAGATATGGGAACTGAAGCTTTCTTT.

Ten or more counts support this clonotype. V usage is TRBV28 and J usage is TRBJ1-2; 7 bases map to TRBD1. Germline values: CDR1 MDHEN, CDR2 SYDVKM. After removal of 5 bases from V and 4 bases from J, the junction contained 7 bases not matched to a gene. This CDR3 comprises 14 residues. The CDR3 DNA reads as TGTGCCAGCAGTCCACTGGGACAGACCTATGGCTACACCTTC. Amino acid sequence: CASSPLGQTYGYTF.

This clonotype was picked up many times. The chain carries TRBV5-1 and TRBJ1-5, with D perhaps matching TRBD1 (5 bases). The germline CDR1 and CDR2 sequences are SGHRS and YFSETQ. Trimming took 4 bases from V and 0 from J, leaving 11 bases between them. The CDR3 is made up of 15 amino acids. CDR3 bases: TGCGCCAGCAGCGGTGACGGGGCTAGCAATCAGCCCCAGCATTTT. Encoded protein: CASSGDGASNQPQHF.

This clonotype has a handful of counts. Since a much larger clone is just one base distant, this may be a read error. The rearrangement joins TRBV11-2 to TRBJ1-2, with 7 positions matching TRBD1. Germline CDR1 reads SGHAT; CDR2 reads FQNNGV. Trimming took 8 bases from V and 3 from J; bases not matched to a gene: 6. CDR3 length: 13 amino acids. The CDR3 loop is CASGAGQDYGYTF. The CDR3 bases are TGTGCCAGCGGCGCTGGACAGGACTATGGCTACACCTTC.

This clonotype has ten or more counts. The chain joins TRBV12-5 to TRBJ2-3; 8 positions match TRBD2. The germline CDR1 and CDR2 sequences are LGHNT and FRNRAP. CDR3 length equals 15 residues. V lost 5 bases to trimming and J lost 4 bases; unmatched junction nucleotides: 8. DNA for the CDR3: TGTGCTAGTGGTCATAGCGGGGAGGGCGCAGATACGCAGTATTTT. This gives the protein CASGHSGEGADTQYF. The whole variable domain, filled in from reference TRBV12-5 and TRBJ2-3, reads DARVTQTPRHKVTEMGQEVTMRCQPILGHNTVFWYRQTMMQGLELLAYFRNRAPLDDSGMPKDRFSAEMPDATLATLKIQPSEPRDSAVYFCASGHSGEGADTQYFGPGTRLTVL.

In its sample, this clonotype was seen once. The rearrangement links TRBV28 to TRBJ2-7; D perhaps matches TRBD1 (5 bases). V was cut by 6 bases and J by 6 bases, with 24 bases left in between. Per germline, CDR1 MDHEN and CDR2 SYDVKM. The CDR3 has 16 residues. CDR3 sequence: CASSRLGAPLATEQYF. DNA for the CDR3: TGTGCCAGCAGCCGCTTAGGGGCCCCCTTGGCTACCGAGCAGTACTTC.

The rearrangement links TRBV6-1 to TRBJ1-6; 8 bases agree with TRBD1. J lost 9 bases, V lost 6 bases, and 7 bases had no gene match. The CDR3 is 14 amino acids. Per the germline V gene, CDR1 is MNHNS and CDR2 is SASEGT. This CDR3 reads CASRATGGSSPLHF. The DNA of the CDR3 is TGTGCCAGCAGGGCAACAGGGGGAAGTTCACCCCTCCACTTT.

This rearrangement joins TRBV5-6 to TRBJ1-2, with D maybe TRBD1 (6 bases). V dropped 2 bases and J dropped 2 bases, with 16 bases sitting between them. Germline-derived CDR1 and CDR2 are SGHDT and YYEEEE. This CDR3 has 16 residues. CDR3 amino acids: CASSFWSETGNYGYTF. CDR3 in DNA: TGTGCCAGCAGCTTCTGGTCGGAAACAGGGAACTATGGCTACACCTTC.

This clonotype was seen ten or more times. The chain carries TRBV2 and TRBJ1-5; weak D call: TRBD1 (5 bases). The CDR3 consists of 13 residues. Germline lookup yields CDR1 SNHLY and CDR2 FYNNEI. V was clipped by 6 bases and J by 2 bases, with 8 bases between them. The CDR3 sequence: CASRSGRNQPQHF. The CDR3 DNA sequence: TGTGCCAGCAGATCGGGGCGCAATCAGCCCCAGCATTTT.

There are a few counts of this clonotype. The chain recombines TRBV12-3 or TRBV12-4 with TRBJ1-2, with D possibly being TRBD1 (5 bases). This CDR3 is built from 14 residues. Trimming cost V 7 bases and J 1 base, with 13 bases left between them. CDR3 region: CASNLWGINYGYTF. As DNA, the CDR3 is TGTGCCAGCAACCTCTGGGGGATTAACTATGGCTACACCTTC.

The V gene is TRBV24-1, the J gene TRBJ2-5; D possibly corresponds to TRBD2 (7 bases). The V end was cut by 3 bases, the J end by 1 base, with 11 bases between. This CDR3 has 15 residues. Germline CDR1 reads KGHDR; CDR2 reads SFDVKD. This CDR3 is CATSDGRGGQETQYF. CDR3 nucleotides: TGTGCCACCAGTGATGGGAGGGGGGGCCAAGAGACCCAGTACTTC.